The clone carrying this T cell receptor beta chain turned up a few times. The authors reverse transcribed all of the isolated RNA, so sequencing captured expressed TCRB transcripts. The method was immunoSEQ multiplex PCR; TCRdb's version includes in-frame clones alone and lacks a portion of them. The sample consists of around 170,000 clones, less than 9.5% of them appearing once. The entry originates in a study of beta chain features in type 1 diabetes. Germline loops: CDR1 SGHAT, CDR2 FQNNGV. V was pared by 4 bases and J by 5 bases, with 7 bases of the junction left unmatched. There are 15 residues in the CDR3.

This receptor was taken from a young woman in good health. The chain uses TRBV11-2 and TRBJ2-5; 10 positions agree with TRBD2. The source material was central memory CD4+ T cells from blood. CDR3 coding DNA: TGTGCCAGCAGCTCGAGCGGGGGGGCCGGTGAGACCCAGTACTTC. Protein sequence: CASSSSGGAGETQYF.